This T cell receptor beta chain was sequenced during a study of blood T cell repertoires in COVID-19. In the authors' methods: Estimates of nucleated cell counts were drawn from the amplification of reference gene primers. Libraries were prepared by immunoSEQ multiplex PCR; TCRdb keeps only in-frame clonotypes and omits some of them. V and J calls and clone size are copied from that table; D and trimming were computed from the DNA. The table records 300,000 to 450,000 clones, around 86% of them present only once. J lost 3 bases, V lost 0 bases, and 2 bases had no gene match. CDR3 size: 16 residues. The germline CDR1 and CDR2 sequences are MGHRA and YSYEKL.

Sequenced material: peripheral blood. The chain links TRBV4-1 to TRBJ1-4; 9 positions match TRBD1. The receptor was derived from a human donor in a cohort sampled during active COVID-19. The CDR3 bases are TGCGCCAGCAGCCAAGATGGGACAGGGCCTAATGAAAAACTGTTTTTT. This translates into CASSQDGTGPNEKLFF.